A selection of T cell receptor beta chains follows, all from one sample in a study of blood T cell repertoires in COVID-19. Clones were read by immunoSEQ multiplex PCR, and TCRdb kept only the in-frame ones, dropping some. This sample has 150,000 to 200,000 clones, with roughly 82% found just once. Sequencing used PBMCs or T cells enriched from blood (not recorded which). These receptors all stem from a man aged 50 to 59 who had recovered from COVID-19. CDR3s leave out the opening cysteine and the closing phenylalanine or tryptophan. Part of the rows lack a size; the others show once, few, many or a class for expanded clones.

CDR3 length	clone size	V gene	CDR3 protein
11	.	TRBV9	ASSRDSNTEAF
14	few	TRBV24-1	ATSDPGEATNEKLF
11	.	TRBV5-1	ASSLQGRQPQH
16	few	TRBV7-6	ASSLGGSGRHSSYEQY
14	.	TRBV21-1	ASRVRQGARGSPLH
13	.	TRBV28	ASSFWREGSYEQY
14	.	TRBV9	ASSAGTGSLNTEAF
14	few	TRBV5-1	ASSLNEVGAYNEQF
12	.	TRBV28	ASSLAGPSYEQY
14	.	TRBV18	ASSPLGTPYQETQY
11	once	TRBV12-3/TRBV12-4	ASRTTGGYEQY
13	.	TRBV6-5	ASRVHVRGTDTQY
12	.	TRBV2	ASSGEIPNEKLF
13	few	TRBV7-9	ASSTPTGLNTEAF
13	once	TRBV2	ASSEGSSLSYEQY
13	.	TRBV18	ASSPPGGVNNEQF
14	.	TRBV6-5	ASSSTWTGDNYGYT
13	.	TRBV6-5	ASSYSSRVQETQY
12	.	TRBV6-5	ASRAPVSYNEQF
12	many	TRBV5-1	ASSLIAGYNEQF
10	.	TRBV30	AWSPGYQPQH
13	.	TRBV5-1	ASSLEGQGSSPLH
15	.	TRBV7-8	ASSLAGGPSSTDTQY
13	.	TRBV6-4	ASSPDPGGTDTQY
12	.	TRBV6-5	ASSYRGPSGEQY
11	.	TRBV7-2	ASSLEGRMKLF
11	.	TRBV6-5	ASTGISNQPQH
16	.	TRBV28	ASSFYTGIVGSNQPQH
12	.	TRBV5-1	ASSPGQGRETQY
11	.	TRBV28	ASSSLLSYEQY
12	.	TRBV24-1	ATSERDRTVGYT
12	.	TRBV5-4	ASSSSQGRYEQY
11	.	TRBV28	ASSFRGQETQY
12	.	TRBV15	ATSRGLETGGYT
13	.	TRBV10-3	AIRGTSGITGELF
9	few	TRBV5-4	ASRRAGELF
14	.	TRBV11-2	ASSFLTSGSTDEQY
10	.	TRBV19	ASRDAKTEAF
15	once	TRBV24-1	ATSGALGEVNTGELF
12	.	TRBV27	ASRTSERSDTQY
14	.	TRBV5-1	ASSFRVGGRDTEAF
11	.	TRBV29-1	SVDRGRSNEQF
10	once	TRBV5-8	ASSRTGFDPY
15	once	TRBV6-1	ASSESRGFANTGELF
12	once	TRBV19	ASRGVGGVGEQY
12	.	TRBV6-5	ASSPAGTGNTIY
13	.	TRBV4-2	ASSRGTGGYTEAF
12	.	TRBV27	ASSKDRARETQY
12	.	TRBV7-7	ASSFGHRAPPLH
13	.	TRBV15	ATSGYTGANEKLF
15	few	TRBV18	ASSSTPPGQGGHEQY
13	.	TRBV19	ASSVSREGNQPQH
13	.	TRBV4-1	ASSQGAATAYEQY
12	.	TRBV4-1	ASSQDIISSTQY
11	few	TRBV7-8	ASRRTGVTEAF